Listed below are T cell receptor beta chains from one sample, sequenced in a study of T-cell memory formation after mild COVID-19. TCRdb re-called the 5' RACE reads through MiXCR, storing one row per CDR3 protein. The sample has almost 250,000 distinct CDR3 sequences; about 16% are singletons. The sample consisted of PBMCs or a T cell subset sorted from them (not recorded which). The receptors come from an adult woman who had mild COVID-19 (a few samples of this study predate the infection). Cell type and time point are not known. CDR3s include the opening cysteine and the closing phenylalanine or tryptophan. Fields, in order: clone size, CDR3 length, V gene, J gene, D gene, CDR3 protein, CDR3 DNA. A D gene is named only where the DNA matches it firmly. The size field is filled for only some rows; it gives once, few, many or a size class.

few	15	TRBV7-8	TRBJ2-1	TRBD1	CASSFDRGYYNEQFF	TGTGCCAGCAGCTTTGACAGGGGGTACTACAATGAGCAGTTCTTC
few	12	TRBV29-1	TRBJ2-5	NA	CSVEDPQETQYF	TGCAGCGTTGAAGATCCCCAGGAGACCCAGTACTTC
NA	15	TRBV21-1	TRBJ2-7	NA	CASSKGWTGTYEQYF	TGTGCCAGCAGCAAGGGGTGGACGGGAACCTACGAGCAGTACTTC
NA	14	TRBV7-2	TRBJ2-1	NA	CASSFGGSYNEQFF	TGTGCCAGCAGCTTCGGGGGCTCCTACAATGAGCAGTTCTTC
few	16	TRBV20-1	TRBJ1-4	NA	CSARDPGAWANEKLFF	TGCAGTGCTAGAGATCCAGGGGCCTGGGCTAATGAAAAACTGTTTTTT
many	15	TRBV5-1	TRBJ1-1	NA	CASSLDGQGNTEAFF	TGCGCCAGCAGCTTGGATGGGCAGGGTAACACTGAAGCTTTCTTT
NA	13	TRBV11-3	TRBJ2-7	NA	CASSLDNGYEQYF	TGTGCCAGCAGCTTAGATAATGGATACGAGCAGTACTTC
few	16	TRBV7-9	TRBJ2-5	NA	CASSLSPTIYQETQYF	TGTGCCAGCAGCTTAAGCCCGACGATCTACCAAGAGACCCAGTACTTC
few	17	TRBV5-1	TRBJ2-3	TRBD1	CASSLGTGGAGTDTQYF	TGCGCCAGCAGCTTGGGGACAGGGGGCGCGGGGACAGATACGCAGTATTTT
many	16	TRBV6-2/TRBV6-3	TRBJ2-1	NA	CASSSSTGRSYNEQFF	TGTGCCAGCAGTTCCTCGACTGGGAGATCCTACAATGAGCAGTTCTTC
NA	17	TRBV4-2	TRBJ2-7	NA	CASSQDGRTSGLYEQYF	TGTGCCAGCAGCCAAGATGGTAGAACGTCCGGCCTCTACGAGCAGTACTTC
NA	15	TRBV3-1	TRBJ2-5	TRBD2	CASSRLAGVSETQYF	TGTGCCAGCAGCCGCCTAGCGGGGGTCAGTGAGACCCAGTACTTC
few	19	TRBV9	TRBJ2-3	TRBD2	CASSAPSGGPESSTDTQYF	TGTGCCAGCAGCGCCCCTAGCGGGGGGCCTGAATCAAGCACAGATACGCAGTATTTT
many	15	TRBV12-3/TRBV12-4	TRBJ2-2	NA	CASSLSRGYPGELFF	TGTGCCAGCAGTTTAAGTAGGGGGTACCCCGGGGAGCTGTTTTTT
few	17	TRBV7-2	TRBJ2-1	TRBD2	CASSTGLAGGPGNEQFF	TGTGCCAGCAGCACCGGACTAGCGGGAGGGCCGGGGAATGAGCAGTTCTTC
many	16	TRBV20-1	TRBJ2-4	NA	CSARAAGGQAKNIQYF	TGCAGTGCTAGAGCTGCTGGGGGGCAGGCCAAAAACATTCAGTACTTC
NA	15	TRBV4-3	TRBJ2-7	TRBD2	CASSQASGQAYEQYF	TGCGCCAGCAGCCAGGCTAGCGGGCAGGCCTACGAGCAGTACTTC
NA	10	TRBV20-1	TRBJ1-2	NA	CSASDYGYTF	TGCAGTGCGTCAGACTATGGCTACACCTTC